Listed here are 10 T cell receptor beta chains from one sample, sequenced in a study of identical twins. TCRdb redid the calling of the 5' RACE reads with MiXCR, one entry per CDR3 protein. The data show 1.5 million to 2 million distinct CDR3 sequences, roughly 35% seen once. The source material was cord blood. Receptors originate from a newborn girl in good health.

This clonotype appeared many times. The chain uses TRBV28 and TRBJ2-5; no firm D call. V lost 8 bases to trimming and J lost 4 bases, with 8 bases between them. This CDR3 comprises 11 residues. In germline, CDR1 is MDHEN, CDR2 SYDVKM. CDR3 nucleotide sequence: TGTGCCAGCGGACCGTTAGAGACCCAGTACTTC. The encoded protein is CASGPLETQYF.

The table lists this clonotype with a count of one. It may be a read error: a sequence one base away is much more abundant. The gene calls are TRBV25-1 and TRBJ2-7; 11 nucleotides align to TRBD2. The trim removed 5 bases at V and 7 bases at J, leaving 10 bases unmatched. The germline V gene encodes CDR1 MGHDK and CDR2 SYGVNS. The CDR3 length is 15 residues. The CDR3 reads CASSLISGRAHEQYF. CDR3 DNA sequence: TGTGCCAGCAGTTTGATTAGCGGGAGGGCGCATGAGCAGTACTTC.

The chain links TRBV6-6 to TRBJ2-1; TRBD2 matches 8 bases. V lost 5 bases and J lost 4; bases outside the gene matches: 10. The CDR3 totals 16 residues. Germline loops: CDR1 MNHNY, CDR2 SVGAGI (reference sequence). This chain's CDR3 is CASSRGGGPHYNEQFF. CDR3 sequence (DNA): TGTGCCAGCAGTCGAGGCGGGGGGCCGCATTACAATGAGCAGTTCTTC.

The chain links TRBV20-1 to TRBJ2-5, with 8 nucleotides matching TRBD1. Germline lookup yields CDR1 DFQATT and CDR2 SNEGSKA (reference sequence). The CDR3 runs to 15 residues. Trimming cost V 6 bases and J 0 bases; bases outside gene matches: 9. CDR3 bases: TGCAGTGCACCGGACAGGGCCACGGACCAAGAGACCCAGTACTTC. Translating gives CSAPDRATDQETQYF.

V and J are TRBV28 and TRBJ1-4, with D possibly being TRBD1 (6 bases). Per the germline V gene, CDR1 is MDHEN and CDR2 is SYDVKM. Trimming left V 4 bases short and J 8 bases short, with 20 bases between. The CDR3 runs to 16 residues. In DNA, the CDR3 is TGTGCCAGCAGTTCTCCGGGGGGCCCCAGAGGGGAAAAACTGTTTTTT. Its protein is CASSSPGGPRGEKLFF.

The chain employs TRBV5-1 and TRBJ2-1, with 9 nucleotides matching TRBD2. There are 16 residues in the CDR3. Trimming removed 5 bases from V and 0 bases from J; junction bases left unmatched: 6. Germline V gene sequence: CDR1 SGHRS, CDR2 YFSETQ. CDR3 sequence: CASSRTSERSYNEQFF. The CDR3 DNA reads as TGCGCCAGCAGTCGGACTAGCGAACGCTCCTACAATGAGCAGTTCTTC.

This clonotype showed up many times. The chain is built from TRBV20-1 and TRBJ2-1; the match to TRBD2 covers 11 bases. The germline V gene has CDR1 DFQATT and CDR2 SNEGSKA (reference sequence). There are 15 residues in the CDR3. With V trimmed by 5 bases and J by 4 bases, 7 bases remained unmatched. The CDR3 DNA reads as TGCAGTGCTCCAGCACTAGCGGGGGCTTACAATGAGCAGTTCTTC. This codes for CSAPALAGAYNEQFF.

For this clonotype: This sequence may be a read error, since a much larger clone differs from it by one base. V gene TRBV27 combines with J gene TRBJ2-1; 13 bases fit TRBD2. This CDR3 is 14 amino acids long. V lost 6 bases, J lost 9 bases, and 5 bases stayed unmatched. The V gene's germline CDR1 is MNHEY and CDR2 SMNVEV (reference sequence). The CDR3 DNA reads TGTGCCAGCAGACTAGCGGGAGGGCCTGGTGAGCAGTTCTTC. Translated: CASRLAGGPGEQFF.

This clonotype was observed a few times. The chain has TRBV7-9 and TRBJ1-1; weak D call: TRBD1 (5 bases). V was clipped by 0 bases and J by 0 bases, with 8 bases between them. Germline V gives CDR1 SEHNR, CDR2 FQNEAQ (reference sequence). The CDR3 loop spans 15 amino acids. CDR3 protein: CASSLAGEMNTEAFF. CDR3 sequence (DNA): TGTGCCAGCAGCTTAGCGGGGGAGATGAACACTGAAGCTTTCTTT.

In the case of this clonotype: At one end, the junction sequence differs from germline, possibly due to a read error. CDR3 in amino acids: CSARDTAREKSYYAQYF. The CDR3 bases are TGCAGTGCTAGAGATACGGCGCGGGAGAAAAGCTACTACGCGCAGTACTTC. V and J are TRBV20-1 and TRBJ2-7, with 7 positions matching TRBD2. Germline loops: CDR1 DFQATT, CDR2 SNEGSKA (reference sequence). This CDR3 is built from 17 residues.